This T cell receptor beta chain is drawn from a study of T cell responses to AZD1222 COVID-19 vaccine. Study-wide context: Doses given second, at about 4 or about 12 weeks, were pooled.

Whole-study findings and limits: Repertoires were collected only later (after the peak T cell response had occurred).

Notes on this clone: Its antigen is unknown.

This table comes from immunoSEQ multiplex PCR, and its TCRdb copy is limited to in-frame clones, with some not included. This table holds under 150,000 clones, just over 90% found once. The V end lost 0 bases, the J end lost 8 bases, and 3 bases lay between the germline ends. Per germline, CDR1 SGHNT and CDR2 YYREEE (reference sequence). This CDR3 spans 12 amino acids. This TCR was recovered from an adult in good health. Sequenced here: peripheral blood, sampled on day 0 of AZD1222 vaccination. The chain has TRBV5-4 and TRBJ1-6; the D is unclear. The CDR3 DNA sequence: TGTGCCAGCAGCTTGGGCCATTCACCCCTCCACTTT. Amino acids: CASSLGHSPLHF.